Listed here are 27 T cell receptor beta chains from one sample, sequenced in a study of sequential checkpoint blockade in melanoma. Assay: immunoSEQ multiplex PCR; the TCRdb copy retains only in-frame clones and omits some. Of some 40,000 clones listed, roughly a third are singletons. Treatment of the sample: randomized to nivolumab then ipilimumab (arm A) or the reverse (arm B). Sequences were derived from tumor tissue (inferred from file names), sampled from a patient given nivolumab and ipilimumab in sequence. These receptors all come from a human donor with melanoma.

CDR3 residues: CASSYYPRGQYF. The CDR3 nucleotides read TGTGCCAGCAGTTACTACCCCCGGGGGCAGTACTTC. The chain has TRBV6-8 and TRBJ2-7; D possibly corresponds to TRBD2 (5 bases). V lost 1 base and J lost 9, with 10 bases in between. In germline, CDR1 is MNHGY, CDR2 SAAAGT. The CDR3 runs 12 residues.

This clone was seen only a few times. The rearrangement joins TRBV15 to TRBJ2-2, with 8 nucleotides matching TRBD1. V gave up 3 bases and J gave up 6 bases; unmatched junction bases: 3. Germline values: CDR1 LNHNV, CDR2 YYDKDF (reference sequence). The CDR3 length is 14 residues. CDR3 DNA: TGTGCCACCAGCAGGGAGACAGGGGCCGGGGAGCTGTTTTTT. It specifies CATSRETGAGELFF.

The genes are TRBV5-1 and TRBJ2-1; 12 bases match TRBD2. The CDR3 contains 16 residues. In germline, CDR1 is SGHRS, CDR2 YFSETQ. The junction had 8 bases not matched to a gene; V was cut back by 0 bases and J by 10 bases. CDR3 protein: CASSLGGLAGSEEQFF. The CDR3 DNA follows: TGCGCCAGCAGCTTGGGAGGACTAGCGGGATCAGAAGAGCAGTTCTTC.

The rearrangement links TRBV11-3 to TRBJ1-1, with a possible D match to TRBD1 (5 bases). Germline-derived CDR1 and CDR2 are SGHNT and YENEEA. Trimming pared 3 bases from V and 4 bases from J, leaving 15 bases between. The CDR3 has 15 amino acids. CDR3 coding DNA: TGTGCCAGCAGCTTGGCGGGCGTGGGGACCACTGAAGCTTTCTTT. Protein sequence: CASSLAGVGTTEAFF.

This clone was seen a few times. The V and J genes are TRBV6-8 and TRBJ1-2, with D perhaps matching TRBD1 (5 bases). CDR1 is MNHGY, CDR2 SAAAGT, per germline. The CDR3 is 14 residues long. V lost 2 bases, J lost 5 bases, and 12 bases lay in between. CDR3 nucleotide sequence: TGTGCCAGCAGTTACGACAGTTTAGGGTATGGCTACACCTTC. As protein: CASSYDSLGYGYTF.

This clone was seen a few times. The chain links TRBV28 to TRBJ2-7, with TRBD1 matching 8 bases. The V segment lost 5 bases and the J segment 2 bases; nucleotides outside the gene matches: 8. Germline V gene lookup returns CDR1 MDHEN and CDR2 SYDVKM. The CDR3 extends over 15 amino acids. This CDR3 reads CASSPQPGGAYEQYF. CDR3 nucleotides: TGTGCCAGCAGTCCCCAGCCAGGGGGCGCCTACGAGCAGTACTTC.

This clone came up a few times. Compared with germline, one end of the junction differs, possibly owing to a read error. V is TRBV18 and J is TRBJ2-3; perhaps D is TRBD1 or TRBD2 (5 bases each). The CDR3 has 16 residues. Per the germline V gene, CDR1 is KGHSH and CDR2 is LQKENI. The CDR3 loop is CASSTPGGSSTDTQYF. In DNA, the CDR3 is TGTGCCAGCTCAACACCTGGGGGATCTAGCACAGATACGCAGTATTTT.

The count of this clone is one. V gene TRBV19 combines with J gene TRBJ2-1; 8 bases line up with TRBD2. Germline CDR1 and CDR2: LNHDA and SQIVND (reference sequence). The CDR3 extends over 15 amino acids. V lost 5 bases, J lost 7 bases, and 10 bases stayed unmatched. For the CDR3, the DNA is TGTGCCAGTAGTTCCGGGACTAGAGGCCCAAATGAGCAGTTCTTC. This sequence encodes CASSSGTRGPNEQFF.

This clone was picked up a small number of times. CDR3 sequence reads: CASSDLRGGYTF. The CDR3 nucleotides are TGTGCCAGCAGCGATCTTCGGGGTGGCTACACCTTC. The chain links TRBV9 to TRBJ1-2; D is unresolved. This CDR3 spans 12 amino acids. Trimming left V 3 bases short and J 7 bases short, with 10 bases between. Germline CDR1 reads SGDLS; CDR2 reads YYNGEE.

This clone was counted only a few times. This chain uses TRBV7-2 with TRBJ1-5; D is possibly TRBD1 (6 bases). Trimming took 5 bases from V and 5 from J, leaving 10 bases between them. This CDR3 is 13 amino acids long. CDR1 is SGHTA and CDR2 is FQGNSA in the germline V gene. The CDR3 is CASSRTADQPQHF. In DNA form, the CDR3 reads TGTGCCAGCAGCCGGACAGCTGATCAGCCCCAGCATTTT.

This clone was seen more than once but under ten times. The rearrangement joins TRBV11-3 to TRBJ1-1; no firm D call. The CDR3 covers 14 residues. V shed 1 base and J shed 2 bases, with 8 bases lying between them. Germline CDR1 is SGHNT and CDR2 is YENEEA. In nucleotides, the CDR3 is TGTGCCAGCAGCTTAGGCGGAGTAAACACTGAAGCTTTCTTT. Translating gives CASSLGGVNTEAFF.

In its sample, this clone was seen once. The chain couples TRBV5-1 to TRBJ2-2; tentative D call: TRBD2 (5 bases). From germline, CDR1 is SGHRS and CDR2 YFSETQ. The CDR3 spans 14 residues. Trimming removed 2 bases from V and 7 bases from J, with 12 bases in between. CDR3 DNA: TGCGCCAGCAGCTTAGGCTCCGGGATCGGGGAGCTGTTTTTT. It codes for CASSLGSGIGELFF.

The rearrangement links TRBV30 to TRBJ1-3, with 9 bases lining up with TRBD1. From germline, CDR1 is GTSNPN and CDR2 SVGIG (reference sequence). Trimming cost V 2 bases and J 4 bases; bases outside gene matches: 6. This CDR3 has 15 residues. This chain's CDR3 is CAWSIQGARGNTIYF. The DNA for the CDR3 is TGTGCCTGGAGTATACAGGGGGCGCGAGGAAACACCATATATTTT.

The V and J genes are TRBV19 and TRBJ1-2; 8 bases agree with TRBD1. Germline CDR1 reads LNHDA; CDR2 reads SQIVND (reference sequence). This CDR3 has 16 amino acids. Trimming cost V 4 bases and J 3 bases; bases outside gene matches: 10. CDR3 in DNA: TGTGCCAGTAGTACGCTCTCCCAGGGGGCACACTATGGCTACACCTTC. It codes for CASSTLSQGAHYGYTF.

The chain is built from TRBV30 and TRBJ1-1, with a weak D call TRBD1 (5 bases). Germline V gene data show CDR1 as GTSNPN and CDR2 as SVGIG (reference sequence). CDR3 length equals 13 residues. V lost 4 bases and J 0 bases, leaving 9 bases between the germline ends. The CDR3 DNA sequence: TGTGCCTGGATGGACACCATGAACACTGAAGCTTTCTTT. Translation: CAWMDTMNTEAFF.

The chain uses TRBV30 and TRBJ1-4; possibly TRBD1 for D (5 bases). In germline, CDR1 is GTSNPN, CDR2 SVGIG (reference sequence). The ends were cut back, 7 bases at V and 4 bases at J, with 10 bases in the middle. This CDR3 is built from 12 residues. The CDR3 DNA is TGTGCCTTACAGGCCTATAATGAAAAACTGTTTTTT. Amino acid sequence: CALQAYNEKLFF.

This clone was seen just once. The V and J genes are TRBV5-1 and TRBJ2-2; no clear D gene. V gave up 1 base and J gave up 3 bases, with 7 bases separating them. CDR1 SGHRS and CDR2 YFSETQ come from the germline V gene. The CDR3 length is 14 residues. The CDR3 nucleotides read TGCGCCAGCAGCTTGTCGACGGACACCGGGGAGCTGTTTTTT. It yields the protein CASSLSTDTGELFF.

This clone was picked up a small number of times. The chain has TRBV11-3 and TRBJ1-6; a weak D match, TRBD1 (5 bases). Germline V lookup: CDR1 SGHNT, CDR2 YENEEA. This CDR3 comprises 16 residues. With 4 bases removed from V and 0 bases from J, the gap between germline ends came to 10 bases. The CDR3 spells CASSSAGSSYNSPLHF. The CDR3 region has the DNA TGTGCCAGCAGCTCGGCAGGGAGCTCCTATAATTCACCCCTCCACTTT. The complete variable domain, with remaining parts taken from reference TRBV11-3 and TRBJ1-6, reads EAGVVQSPRYKIIEKKQPVAFWCNPISGHNTLYWYLQNLGQGPELLIRYENEEAVDDSQLPKDRFSAERLKGVDSTLKIQPAELGDSAVYLCASSSAGSSYNSPLHFGNGTRLTVT.

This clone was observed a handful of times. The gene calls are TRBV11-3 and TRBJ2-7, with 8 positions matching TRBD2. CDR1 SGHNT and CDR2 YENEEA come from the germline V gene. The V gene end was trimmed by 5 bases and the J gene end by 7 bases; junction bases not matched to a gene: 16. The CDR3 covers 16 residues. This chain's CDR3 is CASSTPGRGGQREQYF. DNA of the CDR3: TGTGCCAGCAGCACCCCGGGGCGCGGGGGGCAGCGGGAGCAGTACTTC.

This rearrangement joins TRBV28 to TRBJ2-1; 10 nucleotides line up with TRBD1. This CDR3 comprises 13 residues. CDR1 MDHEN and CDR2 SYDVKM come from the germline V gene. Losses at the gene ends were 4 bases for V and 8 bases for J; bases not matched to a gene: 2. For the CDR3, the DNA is TGTGCCAGCAGTTCCGGACAGGGGGATGAGCAGTTCTTC. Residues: CASSSGQGDEQFF.

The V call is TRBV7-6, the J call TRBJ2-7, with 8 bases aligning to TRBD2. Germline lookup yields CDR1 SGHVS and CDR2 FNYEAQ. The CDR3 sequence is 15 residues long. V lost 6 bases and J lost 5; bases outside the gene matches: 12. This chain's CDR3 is CASSLTGGGTNEQYF. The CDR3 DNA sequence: TGTGCCAGCAGTTTAACTGGCGGGGGGACTAACGAGCAGTACTTC. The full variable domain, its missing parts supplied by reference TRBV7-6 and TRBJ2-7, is GAGVSQSPRYKVTKRGQDVALRCDPISGHVSLYWYRQALGQGPEFLTYFNYEAQQDKSGLPNDRFSAERPEGSISTLTIQRTEQRDSAMYRCASSLTGGGTNEQYFGPGTRLTVT.

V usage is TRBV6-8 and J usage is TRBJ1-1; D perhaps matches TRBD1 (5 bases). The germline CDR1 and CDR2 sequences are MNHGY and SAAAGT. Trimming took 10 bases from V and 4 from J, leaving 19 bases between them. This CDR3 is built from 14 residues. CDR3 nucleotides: TGTGCCATCGCCGGGGTTCGGGGGGGCACTGAAGCTTTCTTT. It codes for CAIAGVRGGTEAFF.

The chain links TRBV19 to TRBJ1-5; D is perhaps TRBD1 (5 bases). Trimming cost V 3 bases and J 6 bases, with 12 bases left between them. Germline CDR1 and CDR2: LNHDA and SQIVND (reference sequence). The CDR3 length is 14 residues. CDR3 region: CASSMRGAGQPQHF. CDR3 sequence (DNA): TGTGCCAGTAGTATGAGGGGTGCCGGTCAGCCCCAGCATTTT.

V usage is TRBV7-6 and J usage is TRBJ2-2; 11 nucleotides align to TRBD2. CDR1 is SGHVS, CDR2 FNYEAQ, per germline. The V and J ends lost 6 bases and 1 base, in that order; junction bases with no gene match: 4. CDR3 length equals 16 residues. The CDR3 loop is CASRPGTSGNTGELFF. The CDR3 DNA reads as TGTGCCAGCAGACCCGGGACTAGCGGGAACACCGGGGAGCTGTTTTTT.

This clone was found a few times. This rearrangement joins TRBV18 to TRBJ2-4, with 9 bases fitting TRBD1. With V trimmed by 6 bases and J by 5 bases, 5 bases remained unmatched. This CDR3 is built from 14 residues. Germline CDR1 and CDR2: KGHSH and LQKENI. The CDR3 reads CASSRTGEQNIQYF. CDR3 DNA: TGTGCCAGCTCCCGGACAGGGGAGCAAAACATTCAGTACTTC.

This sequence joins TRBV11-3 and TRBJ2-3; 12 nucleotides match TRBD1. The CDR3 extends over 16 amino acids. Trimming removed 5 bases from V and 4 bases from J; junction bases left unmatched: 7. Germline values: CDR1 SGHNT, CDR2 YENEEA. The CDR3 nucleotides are TGTGCCAGCAGCCCTCCCGGGACAGGGGGCGCAGATACGCAGTATTTT. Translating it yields CASSPPGTGGADTQYF.

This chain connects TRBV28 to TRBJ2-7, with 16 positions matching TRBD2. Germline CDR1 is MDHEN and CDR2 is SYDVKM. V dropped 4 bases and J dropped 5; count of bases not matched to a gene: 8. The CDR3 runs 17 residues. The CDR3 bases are TGTGCCAGCAGTTCACCGGGACTAGCGGGAGGGCCCCACGAGCAGTACTTC. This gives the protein CASSSPGLAGGPHEQYF.